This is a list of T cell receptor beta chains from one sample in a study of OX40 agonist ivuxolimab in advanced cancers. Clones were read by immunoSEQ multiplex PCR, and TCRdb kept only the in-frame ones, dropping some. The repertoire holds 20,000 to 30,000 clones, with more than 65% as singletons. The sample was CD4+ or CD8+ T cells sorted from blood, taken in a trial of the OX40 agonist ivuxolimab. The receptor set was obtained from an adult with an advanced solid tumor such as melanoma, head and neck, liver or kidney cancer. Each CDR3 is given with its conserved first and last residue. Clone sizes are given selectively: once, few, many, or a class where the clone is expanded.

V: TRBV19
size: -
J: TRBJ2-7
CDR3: CASSSIAGGPYEQYF

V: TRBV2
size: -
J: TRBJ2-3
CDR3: CASSAPDTGPTDTQYF

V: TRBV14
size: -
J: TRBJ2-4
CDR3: CASSQATGQAKNIQYF

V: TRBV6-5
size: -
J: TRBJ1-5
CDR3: CASSYTHDSNQPQHF

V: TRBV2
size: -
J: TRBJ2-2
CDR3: CVGGGGGAEDTGELFF

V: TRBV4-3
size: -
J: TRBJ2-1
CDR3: CASSQGTSTYNEQFF

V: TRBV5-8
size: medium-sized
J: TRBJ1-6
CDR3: CASSLSPNSPLHF

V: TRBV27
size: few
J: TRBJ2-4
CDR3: CASALLGREVAKNIQYF

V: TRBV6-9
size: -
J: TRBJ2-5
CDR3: CASSCWQGAVETQYF

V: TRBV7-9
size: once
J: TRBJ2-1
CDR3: CASSVPGHGVNEQFF

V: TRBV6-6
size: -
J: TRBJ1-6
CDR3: CASSYSDSYNSPLHF

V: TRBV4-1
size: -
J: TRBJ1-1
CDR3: CASSQEAGKRYTEAFF

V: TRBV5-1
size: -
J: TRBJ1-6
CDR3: CASSSATGEGSPLHF

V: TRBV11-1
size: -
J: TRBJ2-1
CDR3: CASSLRFAGTNNEQFF

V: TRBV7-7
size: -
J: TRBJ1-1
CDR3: CASSLLPASEAFF

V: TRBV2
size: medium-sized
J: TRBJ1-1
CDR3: CASSEEGARYTEAFF

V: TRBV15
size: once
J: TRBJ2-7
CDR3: CATSRSEQGYSYEQYF

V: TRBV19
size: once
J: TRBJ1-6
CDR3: CASSSAYGAIYNSPLHF

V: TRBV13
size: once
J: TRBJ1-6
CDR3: CASSLFTGQGYNSPLHF

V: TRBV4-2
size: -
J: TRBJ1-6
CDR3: CASSQPGQINSPLHF